Described below is a single T cell receptor beta chain sequence and its context. What this receptor recognizes is not known. The input lacks base qualities; no much larger clone sits a single base away. Systemically healthy Caucasian individuals from Russia, some 40 in total and aged roughly 6 to 90 years, were included as donors. Around 10 milliliters of peripheral blood were collected from each donor into EDTA-treated Vacutainer tubes. Ficoll-Paque density-gradient centrifugation was used to isolate PBMCs, with at least 7 million obtained per sample. Trizol reagent was used to extract total RNA from PBMCs, with at least 5 micrograms per sample. For every donor, an aliquot of PBMCs went through flow cytometry to measure the percentages of naive CD45RAhigh/CD27high T cells. The protocol used for the library was 5' RACE. TCRdb shows the sequencer as Illumina HiSeq 2500. A second about 7 to 11 cycle PCR used a sample-barcoded 5' primer and a J-beta primer mix. A template-switch 5' adaptor carrying 12 random nucleotides introduced a unique molecular identifier onto each TCR beta cDNA molecule. At least 3 million CDR3-containing paired-end reads were obtained from each sample. First-strand cDNA synthesis was performed from all RNA using the Mint cDNA synthesis kit, with priming by a TRBC-specific oligonucleotide. All cDNA was treated with uracil-DNA glycosylase and then went through a first 18-cycle PCR with the universal primers M1SS and BC2_uni_R. The authors processed their data as follows. Each sample was normalized by randomly selecting 1 million high-quality reads, each carrying a distinct molecular identifier. Instead of being binned into consensus sequences, reads with shared molecular identifiers were discarded. MiTCR, with a Q25 quality threshold and the strictest error-elimination algorithm, was used for CDR3 identification, clonotype clustering and error correction. Lower-bound total TCR beta diversity was estimated with a nonparametric unseen species model using Euler transformation. TCRdb trimmed public reads at Q25 via fastp, called clones via MiXCR and kept in-frame beta chains. Records with the same CDR3 protein are collapsed into one entry carrying the most frequent genes and DNA. V and J calls and clone size were set by TCRdb, not the authors. Present in this sample are about 620,000 distinct CDR3 sequences, about 51% of which were seen just once. Approximately 12% of the sample goes to the ten largest clones.

This record comes from a study of blood T cells in healthy people across ages (dated by TCRdb to between 2014 and 2016). Broadly, across the study: In model experiments, template switching captured roughly one uniquely barcoded TCR beta cDNA molecule for every two T cells. The study measured age-related changes in TCR beta repertoire diversity using deep sequencing normalized with unique cDNA molecular identifiers. Using the same blood draw, the study looked at two additional independent replicas of 1 million unique cDNA reads for two donors, one aged 18 to 30 and the other aged 80 or older. The donors were divided into four age groups: young (average about 15 years), middle-aged (about 39), aged (about 62) and long-lived (around 80). To avoid experimental bias, donors of different ages were distributed randomly across sequencing lanes.

Findings and caveats that apply to the study as a whole: Total diversity estimates from one million sequenced T cells were considered lower bounds and underestimates. The long-lived group showed more naive CD4+ T cells, fewer expanded clones and increased TCR diversity than the aged group, suggesting age selection. Observed TCR beta diversity correlated strongly with the percentage of naive T cells measured by flow cytometry. Donor CMV infection status was unknown, potentially confounding age-related changes in expanded clonotypes. Observed TCR beta diversity per million T cells fell roughly linearly with age, and a significant reduction was already apparent by age around 44. Bulk unsorted PBMC profiling prevented conclusive comparison of naive and antigen-experienced compartments.

From a lookup of the germline V gene, CDR1 and CDR2 are MDHEN and SYDVKM. Reading from cysteine to phenylalanine, the CDR3 counts 13 amino acids. The read is trimmed to its CDR3 DNA, 39 bases read in frame from base 1. The V end loses 5 bases and the J end loses 6 bases, and a stretch of 13 bases separates them. The chain joins TRBV28 to TRBJ1-1, with TRBD1 tentatively as D gene (6 bases match). The TCR comes from a woman over 75 in good health. Sequencing was carried out using blood. The bases read TGTGCCAGCAGTGTACAAGACAGGCCTGAAGCTTTCTTT. It translates to CASSVQDRPEAFF.